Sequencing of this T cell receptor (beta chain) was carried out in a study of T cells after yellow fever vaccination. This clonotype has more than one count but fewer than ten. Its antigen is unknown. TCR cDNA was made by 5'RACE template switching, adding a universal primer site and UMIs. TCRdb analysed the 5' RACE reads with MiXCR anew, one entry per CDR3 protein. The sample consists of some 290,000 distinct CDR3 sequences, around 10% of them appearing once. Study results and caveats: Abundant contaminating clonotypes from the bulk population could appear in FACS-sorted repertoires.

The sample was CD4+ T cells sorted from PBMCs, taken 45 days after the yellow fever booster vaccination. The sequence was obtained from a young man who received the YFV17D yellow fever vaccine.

The CDR3 DNA reads as TGTGCCAGCAGGTCAGGCCATTCAGGGGTTAGCAATCAGCCCCAGCATTTT. Translated: CASRSGHSGVSNQPQHF. The rearrangement uses TRBV28 and TRBJ1-5, with D tentatively TRBD1 (6 bases). Germline CDR1 reads MDHEN; CDR2 reads SYDVKM. CDR3 size: 17 residues. The V and J ends lost 6 bases and 0 bases respectively, with 18 bases between them.